In its sample, the clone carrying this T cell receptor beta chain was seen a few times. Its antigen is currently unknown. The sample belongs to a study of T-cell memory formation after mild COVID-19. General study points: The authors left the SARS-CoV-2 specificity of second-wave clones peaking on day 37 unconfirmed. Some SARS-CoV-2-responding clones were already detected in memory before infection.

5'RACE primed from the constant segment yielded TCR alpha and TCR beta cDNA libraries bearing sample barcodes and UMIs. TCRdb redid the calling of the 5' RACE reads with MiXCR, one entry per CDR3 protein. The profile shows fewer than 350,000 distinct CDR3 sequences, 14% of them singletons. Germline CDR1 reads SEHNR; CDR2 reads FQNEAQ (reference sequence). V was shortened by 2 bases and J by 4 bases, with 15 bases between the two germline ends. The CDR3 has 16 residues. This receptor was taken from a man younger than 35 who had mild COVID-19 (a few samples of this study predate the infection). Cell type and time point are not known. The chain employs TRBV7-9 and TRBJ1-5; D is possibly TRBD1 (5 bases). Sequenced: PBMCs or a T cell subset sorted from them (not recorded which). The CDR3 loop reads CASSLSLGQGNQPQHF. CDR3 coding DNA: TGTGCCAGCAGCTTATCCCTTGGGCAGGGTAATCAGCCCCAGCATTTT.